This T cell receptor (beta chain) was sequenced for a study of T cell repertoires in cytomegalovirus infection. The V gene lost 3 bases and the J gene lost 6 bases, with 11 bases spanning the gap. CDR1 is DFQATT, CDR2 SNEGSKA, per germline (reference sequence). The CDR3 runs 13 residues. Using its own MiXCR run on the reads, TCRdb lists one record per CDR3 protein. Of over 100,000 distinct CDR3 sequences listed, approximately 15% are singletons. This TCR came from a human donor in good health (CMV status not recorded). Some clones in this sample may be carry-over from other donors' samples. The genes are TRBV20-1 and TRBJ1-4; D possibly corresponds to TRBD1 (6 bases). What was sequenced was PBMCs. CDR3: CSASPRGDEKLFF. DNA of the CDR3: TGCAGTGCTAGCCCGAGGGGGGATGAAAAACTGTTTTTT.